This entry lists 11 T cell receptor beta chains sequenced from one sample in a study of blood T cell repertoires in COVID-19. Assay used: immunoSEQ multiplex PCR; TCRdb lists only in-frame clones, some missing. The table lists approximately 210,000 clones, around four fifths of them singletons. Sequencing was carried out using peripheral blood. All receptors derive from an elderly woman with COVID-19, enrolled during active disease.

The CDR3 DNA reads TGTGCCAGCAGTACCAGACAGGGTCAGGGGGGCTACACCTTC. It codes for CASSTRQGQGGYTF. The chain couples TRBV2 to TRBJ1-2; 7 bases fit TRBD1. The CDR3 length is 14 residues. The germline gives CDR1 SNHLY, CDR2 FYNNEI. V shed 5 bases and J 8 bases; nucleotides not matched to a gene: 11.

The chain joins TRBV6-6 to TRBJ2-1; 9 bases are a match to TRBD2. CDR1 and CDR2 (germline): MNHNY, SVGAGI (reference sequence). The CDR3 extends over 15 amino acids. Trimming removed 2 bases from V and 9 bases from J; junction bases left unmatched: 8. CDR3 sequence: CASSYGGGASAEQFF. For the CDR3, the DNA is TGTGCCAGCAGTTACGGCGGGGGGGCCTCGGCTGAGCAGTTCTTC.

The chain carries TRBV5-8 and TRBJ2-1, with 8 bases matching TRBD2. This CDR3 contains 18 residues. Germline assignment: CDR1 SGHTS and CDR2 YDEGEE. V trimming: 0 bases; J trimming: 1 base; junction bases outside the gene matches: 9. The CDR3 loop is CASSLEGTSGGSYNEQFF. The CDR3 nucleotides are TGTGCCAGCAGCTTGGAGGGAACTAGCGGTGGTTCCTACAATGAGCAGTTCTTC.

The count of this clone is one. The chain links TRBV5-4 to TRBJ2-1; possibly TRBD2 for D (7 bases). Trimming removed 2 bases at V and 3 bases at J, with 15 bases between. The germline V gene has CDR1 SGHNT and CDR2 YYREEE (reference sequence). This CDR3 comprises 16 residues. Here the CDR3 reads CASSLNRGGDYNEQFF. The CDR3 nucleotides are TGTGCCAGCAGCTTAAATAGGGGGGGCGACTACAATGAGCAGTTCTTC.

In its sample, this clone was seen a few times. The chain employs TRBV6-1 and TRBJ1-5; TRBD1 agrees at 9 bases. CDR1 and CDR2 (germline): MNHNS, SASEGT. The CDR3 has 14 amino acids. J gave up 6 bases and V 1 base, and 1 base lay outside the gene matches. The CDR3 loop is CASSEGTGVQPQHF. The CDR3 DNA reads as TGTGCCAGCAGTGAAGGGACAGGGGTTCAGCCCCAGCATTTT.

The chain is built from TRBV19 and TRBJ1-2; 10 bases are shared with TRBD1. The CDR3 runs 14 residues. V dropped 6 bases and J dropped 3; count of bases not matched to a gene: 4. The germline gives CDR1 LNHDA, CDR2 SQIVND (reference sequence). CDR3 region: CASRGTGEDYGYTF. CDR3 in DNA: TGTGCCAGTAGGGGGACAGGGGAGGACTATGGCTACACCTTC.

The chain couples TRBV7-2 to TRBJ1-1; D may be TRBD1 (6 bases). The V gene's germline CDR1 is SGHTA and CDR2 FQGNSA. The CDR3 loop spans 12 amino acids. Trimming took off 3 bases at V and 6 bases at J, with 8 bases between the two ends. The DNA for the CDR3 is TGTGCCAGCAGCTTCAGGGGTGCTGAAGCTTTCTTT. Translating gives CASSFRGAEAFF.

The chain carries TRBV2 and TRBJ2-5; 11 bases match TRBD2. Germline V gene sequence: CDR1 SNHLY, CDR2 FYNNEI. V lost 8 bases and J lost 4; bases outside the gene matches: 6. The CDR3 contains 14 residues. DNA of the CDR3: TGTGCCAGCCGTCAACTAGCGGGGGTAGAGACCCAGTACTTC. It translates to CASRQLAGVETQYF. Full variable domain (remainder filled in from reference TRBV2 and TRBJ2-5): EPEVTQTPSHQVTQMGQEVILRCVPISNHLYFYWYRQILGQKVEFLVSFYNNEISEKSEIFDDQFSVERPDGSNFTLKIRSTKLEDSAMYFCASRQLAGVETQYFGPGTRLLVL.

This chain uses TRBV2 with TRBJ1-1; 7 positions agree with TRBD1. CDR1 is SNHLY and CDR2 is FYNNEI in the germline V gene. This CDR3 comprises 15 residues. The V and J ends lost 7 bases and 5 bases, in that order; junction bases with no gene match: 13. The CDR3 DNA reads TGTGCCAGCATGGTGGGAGAGACAGGGTGGACTGAAGCTTTCTTT. It translates to CASMVGETGWTEAFF.

A single count supports this clone. The gene calls are TRBV7-2 and TRBJ1-6; 11 nucleotides line up with TRBD1. The CDR3 covers 16 residues. V shed 5 bases, J shed 8 bases, and the junction held 8 bases outside the gene matches. CDR1 is SGHTA and CDR2 is FQGNSA in the germline V gene. CDR3 nucleotides: TGTGCCAGCAGCCCGCCGGGACAGGGGGTTTATTCACCCCTCCACTTT. Translated, it gives CASSPPGQGVYSPLHF. Full variable domain (rest looked up from reference TRBV7-2 and TRBJ1-6): GAGVSQSPSNKVTEKGKDVELRCDPISGHTALYWYRQSLGQGLEFLIYFQGNSAPDKSGLPSDRFSAERTGGSVSTLTIQRTQQEDSAVYLCASSPPGQGVYSPLHFGNGTRLTVT.

The chain joins TRBV11-2 to TRBJ1-1; TRBD1 is a possible D gene (5 bases). The germline gives CDR1 SGHAT, CDR2 FQNNGV. The length of the CDR3 is 15 residues. The V gene lost 0 bases and the J gene lost 3 bases, with 11 bases spanning the gap. The CDR3 sequence is CASSLELGGYTEAFF. The CDR3 DNA reads TGTGCCAGCAGCTTAGAACTGGGGGGGTACACTGAAGCTTTCTTT.